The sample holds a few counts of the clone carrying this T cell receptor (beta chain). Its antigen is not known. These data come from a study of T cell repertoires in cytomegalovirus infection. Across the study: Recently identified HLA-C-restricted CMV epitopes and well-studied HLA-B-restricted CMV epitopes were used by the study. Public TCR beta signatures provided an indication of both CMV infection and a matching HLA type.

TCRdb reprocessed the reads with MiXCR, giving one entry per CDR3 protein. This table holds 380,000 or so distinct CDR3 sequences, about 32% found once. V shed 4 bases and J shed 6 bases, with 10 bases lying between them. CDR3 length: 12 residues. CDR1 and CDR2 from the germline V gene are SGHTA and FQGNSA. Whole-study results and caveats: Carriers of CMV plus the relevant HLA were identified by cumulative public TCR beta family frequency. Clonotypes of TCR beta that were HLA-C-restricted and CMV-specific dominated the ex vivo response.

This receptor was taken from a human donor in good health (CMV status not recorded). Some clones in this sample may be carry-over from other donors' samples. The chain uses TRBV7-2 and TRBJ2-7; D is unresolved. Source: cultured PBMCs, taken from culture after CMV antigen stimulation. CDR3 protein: CASSSLRSEQYV. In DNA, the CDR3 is TGTGCCAGCAGCTCATTAAGATCCGAGCAGTACGTC.